Only a few counts were recorded for the clone carrying this T cell receptor beta chain. The source of the sample is a study of early T cells in non-severe SARS-CoV-2 infection. CDR1 SQVTM and CDR2 ANQGSEA come from the germline V gene. The J segment lost 1 base and the V segment lost 6 bases, leaving 4 bases of the junction unmatched. CDR3 size: 13 residues. One entry per CDR3 protein, called by TCRdb with MiXCR from the 5' RACE reads. This table has under 90,000 distinct CDR3 sequences, about 14% appearing once. The clonotype originates from an adult who was a healthcare worker with PCR-confirmed SARS-CoV-2 infection or an uninfected control (not recorded which). This chain links TRBV29-1 with TRBJ2-5, with 8 positions matching TRBD2. Sequenced material: whole blood. CDR3 bases: TGCAGCGTAGTAGCGGGGCCCCAAGAGACCCAGTACTTC. Protein sequence: CSVVAGPQETQYF.